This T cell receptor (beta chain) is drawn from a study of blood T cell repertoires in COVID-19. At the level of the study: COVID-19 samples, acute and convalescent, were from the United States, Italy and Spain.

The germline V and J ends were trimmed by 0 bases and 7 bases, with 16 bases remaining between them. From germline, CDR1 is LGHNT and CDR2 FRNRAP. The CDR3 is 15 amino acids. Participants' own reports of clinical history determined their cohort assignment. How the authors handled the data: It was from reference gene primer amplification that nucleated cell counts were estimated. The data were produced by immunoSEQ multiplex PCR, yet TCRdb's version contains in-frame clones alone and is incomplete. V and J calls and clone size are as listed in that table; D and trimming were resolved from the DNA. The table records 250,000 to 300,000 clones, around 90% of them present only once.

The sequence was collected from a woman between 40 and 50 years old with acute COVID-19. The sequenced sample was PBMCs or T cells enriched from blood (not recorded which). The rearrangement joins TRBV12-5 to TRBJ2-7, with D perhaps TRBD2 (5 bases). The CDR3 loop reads CASGLVSGASGEQYF. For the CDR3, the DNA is TGTGCTAGTGGTTTGGTATCAGGAGCCTCGGGGGAGCAGTACTTC.